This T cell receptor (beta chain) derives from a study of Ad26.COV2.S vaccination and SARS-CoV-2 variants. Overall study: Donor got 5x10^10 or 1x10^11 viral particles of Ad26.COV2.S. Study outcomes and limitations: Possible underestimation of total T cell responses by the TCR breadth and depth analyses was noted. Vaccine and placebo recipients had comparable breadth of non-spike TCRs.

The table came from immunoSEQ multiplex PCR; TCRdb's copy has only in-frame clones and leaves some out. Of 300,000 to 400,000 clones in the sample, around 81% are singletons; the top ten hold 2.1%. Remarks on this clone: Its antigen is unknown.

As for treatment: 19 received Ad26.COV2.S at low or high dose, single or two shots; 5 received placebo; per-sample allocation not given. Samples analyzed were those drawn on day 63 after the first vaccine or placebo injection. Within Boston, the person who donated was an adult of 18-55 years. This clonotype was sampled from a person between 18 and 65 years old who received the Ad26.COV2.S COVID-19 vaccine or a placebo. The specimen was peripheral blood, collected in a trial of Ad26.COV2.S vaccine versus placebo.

The CDR3 bases are TGTGCCAGCAGTTTCTGGGACATTAGATTAAGCACAGATACGCAGTATTTT. Amino acids: CASSFWDIRLSTDTQYF. This chain joins TRBV27 and TRBJ2-3; a weak D match, TRBD1 (6 bases). Trimming took 3 bases from V and 0 from J, leaving 16 bases between them. This CDR3 region has 17 residues. Per germline, CDR1 MNHEY and CDR2 SMNVEV (reference sequence).